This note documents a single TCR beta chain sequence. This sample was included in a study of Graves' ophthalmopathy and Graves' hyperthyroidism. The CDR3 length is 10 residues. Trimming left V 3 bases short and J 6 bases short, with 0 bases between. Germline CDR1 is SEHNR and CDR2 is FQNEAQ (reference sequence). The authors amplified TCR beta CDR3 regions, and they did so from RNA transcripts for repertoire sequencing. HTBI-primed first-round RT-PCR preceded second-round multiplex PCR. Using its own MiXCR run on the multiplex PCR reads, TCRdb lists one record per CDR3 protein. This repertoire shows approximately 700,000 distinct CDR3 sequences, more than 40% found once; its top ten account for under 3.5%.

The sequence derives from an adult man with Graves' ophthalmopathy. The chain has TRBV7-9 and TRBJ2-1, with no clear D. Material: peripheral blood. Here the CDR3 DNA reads TGTGCCAGCAGCTTCAATGAGCAGTTCTTC. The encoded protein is CASSFNEQFF.